Shown below are 4 T cell receptor beta chains from a single sample sequenced in a study of Graves' ophthalmopathy and Graves' hyperthyroidism. Amplified material comprised TCR beta CDR3 regions derived from RNA transcripts. HTBI primers were used in a first-round RT-PCR, which preceded a second-round multiplex PCR. MiXCR was run by TCRdb on the multiplex PCR reads, yielding one entry per CDR3 protein. This sample has around 660,000 distinct CDR3 sequences, with about two fifths found just once. The sequencing input was peripheral blood. These receptors were obtained from an adult man with Graves' ophthalmopathy.

This clonotype was seen a handful of times. The chain has TRBV4-3 and TRBJ1-1, with a tentative D call TRBD1 (5 bases). CDR1 and CDR2 (germline): LGHNA, YSLEER. Trimming took off 0 bases at V and 5 bases at J, with 13 bases between the two ends. This CDR3 is built from 15 residues. CDR3 residues: CASSQEKDRITEAFF. CDR3 bases: TGCGCCAGCAGCCAAGAGAAAGACAGAATAACTGAAGCTTTCTTT.

This clonotype was recorded many times. This chain connects TRBV10-3 to TRBJ1-1; D gene ambiguous. V lost 6 bases and J lost 1, with 3 bases in between. There are 11 residues in the CDR3. The germline gives CDR1 ENHRY, CDR2 SYGVKD. CDR3 nucleotide sequence: TGTGCCATCAGACAGAACACTGAAGCTTTCTTT. It is translated as CAIRQNTEAFF.

This chain joins TRBV7-2 and TRBJ2-7, with 11 bases that match TRBD2. CDR3 length equals 17 residues. The germline CDR1 and CDR2 sequences are SGHTA and FQGNSA. V shed 5 bases, J shed 3 bases, and the junction held 12 bases outside the gene matches. The CDR3 DNA is TGTGCCAGCAGCCAAGAGCCCGTACTAGCGGGAGACTACGAGCAGTACTTC. It is translated as CASSQEPVLAGDYEQYF. The full variable domain, with the rest looked up from reference TRBV7-2 and TRBJ2-7, is GAGVSQSPSNKVTEKGKDVELRCDPISGHTALYWYRQSLGQGLEFLIYFQGNSAPDKSGLPSDRFSAERTGGSVSTLTIQRTQQEDSAVYLCASSQEPVLAGDYEQYFGPGTRLTVT.

This chain joins TRBV20-1 and TRBJ2-5; 9 nucleotides agree with TRBD2. Per the germline V gene, CDR1 is DFQATT and CDR2 is SNEGSKA (reference sequence). Trimming took 6 bases from V and 4 from J; bases not matched to a gene: 9. The CDR3 consists of 14 residues. The CDR3 protein is CSALGTSRLETQYF. DNA for the CDR3: TGCAGTGCCCTAGGGACTAGCAGGCTAGAGACCCAGTACTTC.